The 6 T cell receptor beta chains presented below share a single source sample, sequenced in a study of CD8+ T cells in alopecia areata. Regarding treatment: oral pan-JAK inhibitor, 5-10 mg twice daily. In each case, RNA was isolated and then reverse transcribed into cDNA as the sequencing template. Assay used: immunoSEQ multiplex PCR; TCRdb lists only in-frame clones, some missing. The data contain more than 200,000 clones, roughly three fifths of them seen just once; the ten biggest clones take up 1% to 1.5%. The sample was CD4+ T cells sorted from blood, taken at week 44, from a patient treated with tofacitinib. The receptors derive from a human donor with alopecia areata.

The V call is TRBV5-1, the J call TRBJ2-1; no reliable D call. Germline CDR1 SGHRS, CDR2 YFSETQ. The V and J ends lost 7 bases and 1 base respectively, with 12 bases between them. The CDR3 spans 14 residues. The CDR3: CASAFRESYNEQFF. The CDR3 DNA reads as TGCGCCAGCGCCTTCAGAGAATCCTACAATGAGCAGTTCTTC.

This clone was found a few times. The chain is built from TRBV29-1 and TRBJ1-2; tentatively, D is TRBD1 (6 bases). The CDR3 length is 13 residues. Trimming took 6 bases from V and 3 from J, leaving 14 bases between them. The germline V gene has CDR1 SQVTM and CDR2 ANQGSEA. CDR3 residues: CSVGTRRDYGYTF. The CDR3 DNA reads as TGCAGCGTCGGGACACGTCGAGACTATGGCTACACCTTC.

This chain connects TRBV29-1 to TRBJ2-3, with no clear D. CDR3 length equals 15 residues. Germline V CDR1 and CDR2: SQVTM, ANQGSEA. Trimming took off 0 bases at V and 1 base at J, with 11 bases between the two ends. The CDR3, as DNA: TGCAGCGTTGAAGACTCGAGACACCGCACAGATACGCAGTATTTT. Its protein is CSVEDSRHRTDTQYF.

As DNA, the CDR3 is TGCAGCGTGAGGGGACCCGGCACTGAAGCTTTCTTT. Translation: CSVRGPGTEAFF. This chain links TRBV29-1 with TRBJ1-1; a possible D gene is TRBD1 (5 bases). CDR1 is SQVTM, CDR2 ANQGSEA, per germline. This CDR3 contains 12 residues. V lost 6 bases, J lost 4 bases, and 12 bases lay in between.

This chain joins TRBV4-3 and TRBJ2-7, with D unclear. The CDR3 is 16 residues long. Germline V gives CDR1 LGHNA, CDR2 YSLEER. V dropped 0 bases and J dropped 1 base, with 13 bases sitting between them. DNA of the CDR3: TGCGCCAGCAGCCAAGAAAGTAGTGGGGAATCCTACGAGCAGTACTTC. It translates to CASSQESSGESYEQYF.

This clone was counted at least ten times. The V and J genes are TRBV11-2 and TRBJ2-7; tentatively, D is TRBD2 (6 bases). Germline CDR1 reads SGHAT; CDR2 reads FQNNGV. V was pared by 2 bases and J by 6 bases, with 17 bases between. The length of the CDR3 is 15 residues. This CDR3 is CASSLYSGGLFEQYF. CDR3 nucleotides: TGTGCCAGCAGCTTATATAGCGGTGGGCTTTTCGAGCAGTACTTC.